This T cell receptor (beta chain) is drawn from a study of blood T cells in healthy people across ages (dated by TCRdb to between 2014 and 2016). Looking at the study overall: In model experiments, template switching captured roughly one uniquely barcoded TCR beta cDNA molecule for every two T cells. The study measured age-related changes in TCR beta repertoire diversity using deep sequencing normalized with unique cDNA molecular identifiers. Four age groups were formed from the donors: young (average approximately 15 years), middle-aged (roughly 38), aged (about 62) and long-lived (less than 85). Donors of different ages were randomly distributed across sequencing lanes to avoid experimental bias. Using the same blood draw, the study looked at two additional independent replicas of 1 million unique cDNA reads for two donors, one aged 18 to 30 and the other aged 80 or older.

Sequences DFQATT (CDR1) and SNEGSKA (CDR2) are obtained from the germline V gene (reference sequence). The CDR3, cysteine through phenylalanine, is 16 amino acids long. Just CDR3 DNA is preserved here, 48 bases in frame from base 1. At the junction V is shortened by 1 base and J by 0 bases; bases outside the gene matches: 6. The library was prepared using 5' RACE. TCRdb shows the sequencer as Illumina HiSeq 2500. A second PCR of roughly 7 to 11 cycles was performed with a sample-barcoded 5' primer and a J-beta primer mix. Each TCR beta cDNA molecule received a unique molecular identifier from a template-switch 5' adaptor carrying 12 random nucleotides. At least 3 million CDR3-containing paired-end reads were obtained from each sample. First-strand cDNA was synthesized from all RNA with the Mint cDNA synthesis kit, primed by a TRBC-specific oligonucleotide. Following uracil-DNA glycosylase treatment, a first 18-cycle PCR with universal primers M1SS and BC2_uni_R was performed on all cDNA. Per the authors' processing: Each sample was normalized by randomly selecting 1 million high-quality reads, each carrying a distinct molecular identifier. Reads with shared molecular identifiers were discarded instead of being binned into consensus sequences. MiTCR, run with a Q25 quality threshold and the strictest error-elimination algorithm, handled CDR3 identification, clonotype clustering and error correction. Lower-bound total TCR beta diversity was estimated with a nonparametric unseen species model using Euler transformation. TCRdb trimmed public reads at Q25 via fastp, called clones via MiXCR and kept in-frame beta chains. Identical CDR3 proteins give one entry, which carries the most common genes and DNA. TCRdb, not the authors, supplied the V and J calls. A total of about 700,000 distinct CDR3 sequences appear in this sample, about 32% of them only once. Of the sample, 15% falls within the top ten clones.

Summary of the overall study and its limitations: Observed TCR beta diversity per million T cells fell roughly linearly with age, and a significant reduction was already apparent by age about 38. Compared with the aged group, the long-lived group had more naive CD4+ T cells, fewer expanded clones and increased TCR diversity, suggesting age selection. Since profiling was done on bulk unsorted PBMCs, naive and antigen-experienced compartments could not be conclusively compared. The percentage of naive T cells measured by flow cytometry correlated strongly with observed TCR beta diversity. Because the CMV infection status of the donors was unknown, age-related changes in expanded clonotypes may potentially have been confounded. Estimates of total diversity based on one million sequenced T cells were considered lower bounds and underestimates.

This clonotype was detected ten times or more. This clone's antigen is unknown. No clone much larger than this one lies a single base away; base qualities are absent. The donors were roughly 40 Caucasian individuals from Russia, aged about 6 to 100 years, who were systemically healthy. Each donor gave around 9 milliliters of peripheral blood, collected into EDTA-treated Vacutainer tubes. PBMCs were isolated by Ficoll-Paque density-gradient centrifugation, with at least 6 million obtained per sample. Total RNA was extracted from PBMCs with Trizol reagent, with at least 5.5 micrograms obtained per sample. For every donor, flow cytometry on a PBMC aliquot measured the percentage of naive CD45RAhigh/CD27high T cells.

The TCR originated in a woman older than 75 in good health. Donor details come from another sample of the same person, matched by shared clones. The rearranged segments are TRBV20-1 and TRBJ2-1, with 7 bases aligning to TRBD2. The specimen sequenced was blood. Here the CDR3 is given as CSARAASGSSYNEQFF. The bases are TGCAGTGCTAGAGCGGCTAGCGGCAGCTCCTACAATGAGCAGTTCTTC.